This T cell receptor (beta chain) stems from a study of cytomegalovirus exposure and HLA in healthy donors. Study summary: About 82 million unique TCRs from HLA-typed donors were held in an early release of data.

The PCR made use of 60 Vbeta and 13 Jbeta primers. Clones were read by immunoSEQ multiplex PCR, and TCRdb kept only the in-frame ones, dropping some. The sample has about 170,000 clones; about four fifths are singletons. This CDR3 has 15 residues. CDR1 and CDR2 (germline): SGHVS, FQNEAQ. Trimming took 5 bases from V and 5 from J; bases not matched to a gene: 9. The study, taken as a whole, reports: Most TCR beta V segments were productive about 87% or about 30% of the time in an earlier analysis.

Comment on this clone: Its antigen is not known.

The material sequenced was PBMCs. The chain employs TRBV7-8 and TRBJ1-5; 7 bases map to TRBD1. This sequence was found in a male donor in good health and CMV-seronegative. CDR3 sequence (DNA): TGTGCCAGCAGCCGAACAGGGGAGAGAGATCAGCCCCAGCATTTT. It yields the protein CASSRTGERDQPQHF.